This T cell receptor beta chain originates from a study of response to subunit inactivated influenza vaccine. One entry per CDR3 protein results from TCRdb running MiXCR on the RT-PCR reads. The sample includes about 540,000 distinct CDR3 sequences, 11% to 15% of them seen just once. This clonotype showed up just a few times. V dropped 1 base and J dropped 3; count of bases not matched to a gene: 1. The CDR3 consists of 14 residues. Germline assignment: CDR1 SQVTM and CDR2 ANQGSEA. The V gene is TRBV29-1, the J gene TRBJ2-7; 12 nucleotides agree with TRBD2. The sequencing used PBMCs from blood, collected 11 to 12 days after vaccination. The receptor was derived from a man aged 45 to 65 who received an inactivated influenza vaccine. For the CDR3, the DNA is TGCAGCGTTGAAGGACTAGCGGGAGACTACGAGCAGTACTTC. Encoded protein: CSVEGLAGDYEQYF.